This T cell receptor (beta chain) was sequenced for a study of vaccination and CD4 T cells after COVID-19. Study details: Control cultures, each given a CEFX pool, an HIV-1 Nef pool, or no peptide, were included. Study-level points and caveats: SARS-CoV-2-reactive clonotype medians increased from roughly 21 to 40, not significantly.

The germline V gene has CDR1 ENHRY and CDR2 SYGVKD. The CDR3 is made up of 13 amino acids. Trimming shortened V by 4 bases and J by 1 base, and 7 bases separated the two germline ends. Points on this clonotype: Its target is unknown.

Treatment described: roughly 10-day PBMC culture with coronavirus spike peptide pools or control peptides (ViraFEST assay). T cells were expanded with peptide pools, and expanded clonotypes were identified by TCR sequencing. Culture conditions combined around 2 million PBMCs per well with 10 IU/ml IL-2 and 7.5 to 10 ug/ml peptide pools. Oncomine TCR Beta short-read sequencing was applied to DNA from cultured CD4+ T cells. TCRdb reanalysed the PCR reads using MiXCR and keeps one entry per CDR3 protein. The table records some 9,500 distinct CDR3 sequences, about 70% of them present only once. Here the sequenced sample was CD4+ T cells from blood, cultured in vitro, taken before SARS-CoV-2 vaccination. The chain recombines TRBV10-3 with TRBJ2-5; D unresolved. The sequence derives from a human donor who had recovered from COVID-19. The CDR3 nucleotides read TGTGCCATCAGTGGGCACGGCCAAGAGACCCAGTACTTC. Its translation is CAISGHGQETQYF.